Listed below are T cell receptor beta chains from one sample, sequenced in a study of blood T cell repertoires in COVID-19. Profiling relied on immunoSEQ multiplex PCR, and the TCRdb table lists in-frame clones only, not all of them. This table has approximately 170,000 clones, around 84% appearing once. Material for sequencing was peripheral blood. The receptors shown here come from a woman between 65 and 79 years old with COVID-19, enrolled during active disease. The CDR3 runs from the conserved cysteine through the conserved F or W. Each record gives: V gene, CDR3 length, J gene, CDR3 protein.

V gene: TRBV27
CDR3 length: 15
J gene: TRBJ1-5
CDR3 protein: CASSYGTGVNQPQHF

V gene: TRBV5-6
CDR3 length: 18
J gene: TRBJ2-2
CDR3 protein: CASSVYSAGGEYTGELFF

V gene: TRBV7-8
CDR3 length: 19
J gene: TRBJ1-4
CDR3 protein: CASSPWASRGNRVEAKLFF

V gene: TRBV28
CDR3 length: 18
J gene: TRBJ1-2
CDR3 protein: CASRPWDSGQGNSYGYTF

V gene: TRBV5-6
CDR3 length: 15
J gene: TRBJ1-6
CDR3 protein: CASSPRAGLTSPLHF

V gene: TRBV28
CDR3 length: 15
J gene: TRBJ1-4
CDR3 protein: CASSFPPPTGPKLFF

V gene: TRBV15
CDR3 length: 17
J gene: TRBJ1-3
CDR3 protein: CATSSIFSWTGGNTIYF

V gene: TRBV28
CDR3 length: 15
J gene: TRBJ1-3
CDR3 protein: CASSLEGWSGNTIYF

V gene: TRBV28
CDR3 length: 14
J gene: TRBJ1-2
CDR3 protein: CASSYGQDSYGYTF

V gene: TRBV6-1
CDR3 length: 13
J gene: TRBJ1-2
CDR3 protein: CASSEAFRVGYTF

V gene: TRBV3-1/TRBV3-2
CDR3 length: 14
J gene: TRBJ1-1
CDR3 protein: CASSQVFRATEAFF

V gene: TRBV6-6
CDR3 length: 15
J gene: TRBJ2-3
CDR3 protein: CASSYIGREGDTQYF

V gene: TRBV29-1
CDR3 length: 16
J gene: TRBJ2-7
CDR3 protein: CSVEVGTAFGAYEQYF

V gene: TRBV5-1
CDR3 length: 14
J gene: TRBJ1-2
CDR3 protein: CASSSRGTEGGYTF

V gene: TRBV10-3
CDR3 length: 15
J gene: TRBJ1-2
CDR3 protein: CAISEKGQGVYGYTF

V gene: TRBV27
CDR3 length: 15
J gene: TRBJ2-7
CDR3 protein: CASRRTGTKVYEQYF

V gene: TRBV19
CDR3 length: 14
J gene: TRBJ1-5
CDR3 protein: CASRSRDRDQPQHF

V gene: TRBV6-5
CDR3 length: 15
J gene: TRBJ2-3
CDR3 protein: CASSQIVGGTDTQYF

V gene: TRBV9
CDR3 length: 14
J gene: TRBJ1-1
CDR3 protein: CASSVALGDTEAFF

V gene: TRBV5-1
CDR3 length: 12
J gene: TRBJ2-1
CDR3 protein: CASSLDNNEQFF

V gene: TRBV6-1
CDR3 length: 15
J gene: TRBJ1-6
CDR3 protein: CASSETRAGVSPLHF

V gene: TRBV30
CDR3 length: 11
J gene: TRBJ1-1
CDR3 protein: CACRQNTEAFF

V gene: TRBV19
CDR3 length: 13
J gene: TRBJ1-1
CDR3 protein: CAIGDNMNTEAFF

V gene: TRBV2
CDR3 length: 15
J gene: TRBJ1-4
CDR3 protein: CASSGQGTTNEKLFF

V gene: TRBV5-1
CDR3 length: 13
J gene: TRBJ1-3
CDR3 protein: CASRYVQGHTIYF

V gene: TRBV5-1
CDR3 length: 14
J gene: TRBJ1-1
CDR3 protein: CASSFGSSGTEAFF

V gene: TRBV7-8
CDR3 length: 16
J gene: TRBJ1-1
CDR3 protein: CASSPDRGYKGTEAFF

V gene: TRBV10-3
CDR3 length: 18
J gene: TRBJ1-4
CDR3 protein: CAISAAGQVHETNEKLFF

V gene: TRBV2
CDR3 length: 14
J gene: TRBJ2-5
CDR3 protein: CASSEGDSKRTQYF

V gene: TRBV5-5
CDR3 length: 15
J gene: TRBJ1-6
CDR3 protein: CASSLEQGRNSPLHF

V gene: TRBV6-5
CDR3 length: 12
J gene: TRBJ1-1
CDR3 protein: CASSYQRGEAFF

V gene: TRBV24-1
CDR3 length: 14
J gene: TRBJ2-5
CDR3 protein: CATSDPDRQETQYF

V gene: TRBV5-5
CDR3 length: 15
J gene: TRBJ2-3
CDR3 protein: CASSLDGPVKDTQYF

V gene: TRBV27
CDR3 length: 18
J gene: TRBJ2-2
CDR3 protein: CASSLSPPSGGAAGELFF

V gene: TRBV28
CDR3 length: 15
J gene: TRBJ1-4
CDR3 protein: CASSTRTGMREKLFF

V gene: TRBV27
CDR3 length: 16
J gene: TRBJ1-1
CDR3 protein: CASSLSRTGTDTEAFF

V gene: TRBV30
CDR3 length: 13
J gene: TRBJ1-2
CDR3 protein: CAWTTQGRYGYTF

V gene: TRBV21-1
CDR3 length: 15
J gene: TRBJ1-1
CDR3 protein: CASSWDRGLNTEAFF

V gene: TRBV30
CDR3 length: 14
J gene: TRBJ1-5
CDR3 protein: CAWGRGDGNQPQHF

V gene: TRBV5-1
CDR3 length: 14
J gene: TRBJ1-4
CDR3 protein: CASSPQGTNEKLFF

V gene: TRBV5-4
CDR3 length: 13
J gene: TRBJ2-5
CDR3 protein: CASSLGDRETQYF

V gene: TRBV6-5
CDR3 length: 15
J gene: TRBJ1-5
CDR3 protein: CASSTDPGGNQPQHF

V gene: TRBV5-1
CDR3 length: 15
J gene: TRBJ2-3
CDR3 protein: CASSWDRARTDTQYF

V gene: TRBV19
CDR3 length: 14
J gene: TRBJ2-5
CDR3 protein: CASSIDGGLETQYF

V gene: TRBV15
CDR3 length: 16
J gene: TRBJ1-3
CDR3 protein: CATSRGGGISGNTIYF

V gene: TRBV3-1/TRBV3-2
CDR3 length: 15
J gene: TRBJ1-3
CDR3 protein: CASSQAVAPGNTIYF

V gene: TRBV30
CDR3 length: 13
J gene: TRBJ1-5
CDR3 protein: CAWTRTGNQPQHF

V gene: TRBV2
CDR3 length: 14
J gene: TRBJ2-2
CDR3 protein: CASSGEGGTGELFF

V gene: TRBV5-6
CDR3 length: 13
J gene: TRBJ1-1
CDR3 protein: CASSLTGFSEAFF

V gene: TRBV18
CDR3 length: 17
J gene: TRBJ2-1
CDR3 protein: CASSPFTRGTAYNEQFF

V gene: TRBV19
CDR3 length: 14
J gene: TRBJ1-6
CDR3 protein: CASSSQDSRSPLHF